Presented here are 24 T cell receptor beta chains from one specimen sequenced in a study of blood T cell repertoires in COVID-19. Using immunoSEQ multiplex PCR, the repertoire was profiled, and TCRdb retains in-frame clones only, with some absent. The sample has roughly 220,000 clones; around 90% are singletons. Sequencing input: PBMCs or T cells enriched from blood (not recorded which). Receptors were obtained from a woman aged 45-60 years with acute COVID-19.

The rearrangement uses TRBV18 and TRBJ1-1, with 8 bases aligning to TRBD1. V was clipped by 6 bases and J by 4 bases; unmatched bases: 10. The CDR3 runs 15 residues. CDR1 is KGHSH, CDR2 LQKENI, per germline. This chain's CDR3 is CASSPDADRVTEAFF. The CDR3 DNA follows: TGTGCCAGCTCGCCTGACGCGGACAGGGTCACTGAAGCTTTCTTT.

The chain couples TRBV13 to TRBJ2-7; weak D call: TRBD2 (5 bases). Trimming left V 5 bases short and J 0 bases short, with 11 bases between. This CDR3 is 14 amino acids long. Looked up from germline, CDR1 is PRHDT and CDR2 is FYEKMQ (reference sequence). The CDR3 DNA reads TGTGCCAGCAGCCCGGGCGGGTTCTCCTACGAGCAGTACTTC. As protein: CASSPGGFSYEQYF.

The genes are TRBV5-1 and TRBJ2-3, with TRBD2 matching over 7 bases. Looked up from germline, CDR1 is SGHRS and CDR2 is YFSETQ. The CDR3 spans 15 residues. V was pared by 0 bases and J by 1 base, with 2 bases of the junction left unmatched. The CDR3 reads CASSLGSGGTDTQYF. In DNA, the CDR3 is TGCGCCAGCAGCTTGGGCAGCGGGGGCACAGATACGCAGTATTTT.

The rearrangement uses TRBV27 and TRBJ2-7; 9 bases agree with TRBD1. Losses at the gene ends were 5 bases for V and 4 bases for J; bases not matched to a gene: 3. Looked up from germline, CDR1 is MNHEY and CDR2 is SMNVEV (reference sequence). The CDR3 consists of 13 residues. The CDR3 DNA sequence: TGTGCCAGCAGTGCGACAGGGGGATACGAGCAGTACTTC. This translates into CASSATGGYEQYF.

The J gene is TRBJ1-5, the V gene TRBV27; D is possibly TRBD1 (5 bases). The CDR3 covers 16 residues. Between the trimmed V and J ends, which lost 0 bases and 7 bases, there was a span of 16 bases. CDR1 MNHEY and CDR2 SMNVEV come from the germline V gene (reference sequence). The CDR3 region has the DNA TGTGCCAGCAGTTTATCAGCGGGGGGAGGAGGGCAGCCCCAGCATTTT. Its protein product is CASSLSAGGGGQPQHF.

The V and J genes are TRBV27 and TRBJ1-2; possibly TRBD1 for D (5 bases). V shed 6 bases and J shed 4 bases, with 24 bases lying between them. This CDR3 is 17 amino acids long. The germline V gene encodes CDR1 MNHEY and CDR2 SMNVEV (reference sequence). The CDR3 spells CASSWVTGTPSPYGYTF. In nucleotides, the CDR3 is TGTGCCAGCAGCTGGGTGACCGGGACTCCTTCACCCTATGGCTACACCTTC.

The genes are TRBV5-4 and TRBJ2-7, with 9 nucleotides matching TRBD2. The V segment lost 4 bases and the J segment 5 bases; nucleotides outside the gene matches: 10. CDR3 length: 15 residues. Germline V gene data show CDR1 as SGHNT and CDR2 as YYREEE (reference sequence). CDR3 residues: CASSGLRAGGDEQYF. The DNA of the CDR3 is TGTGCCAGCAGCGGGCTGCGAGCGGGAGGCGACGAGCAGTACTTC.

The genes are TRBV7-9 and TRBJ2-3; 8 bases fit TRBD1. V lost 2 bases, J lost 3 bases, and 10 bases stayed unmatched. Germline-derived CDR1 and CDR2 are SEHNR and FQNEAQ (reference sequence). The length of the CDR3 is 17 residues. In DNA, the CDR3 is TGTGCCAGCAGCTTATCCGGACAGGGTCATAGGACAGATACGCAGTATTTT. Translation: CASSLSGQGHRTDTQYF. The full variable domain, in which reference TRBV7-9 and TRBJ2-3 provide the parts outside the CDR3, is DTGVSQNPRHKITKRGQNVTFRCDPISEHNRLYWYRQTLGQGPEFLTYFQNEAQLEKSRLLSDRFSAERPKGSFSTLEIQRTEQGDSAMYLCASSLSGQGHRTDTQYFGPGTRLTVL.

This clone has more than one count but fewer than ten. This chain connects TRBV5-1 to TRBJ1-6; TRBD1 agrees at 9 bases. The CDR3 extends over 15 amino acids. Germline CDR1 SGHRS, CDR2 YFSETQ. Unmatched junction bases numbered 6, after V lost 4 bases and J lost 7 bases. The CDR3 coding sequence is TGCGCCAGCAGCCTGGGACAGGGCGAAAATTCACCCCTCCACTTT. This sequence encodes CASSLGQGENSPLHF.

The V call is TRBV7-3, the J call TRBJ2-3; TRBD2 aligns across 7 bases. Looked up from germline, CDR1 is SGHTA and CDR2 is FQGTGA. CDR3 length: 15 amino acids. V dropped 5 bases and J dropped 0; count of bases not matched to a gene: 5. CDR3 protein: CASSDPSGSTDTQYF. Here the CDR3 DNA reads TGTGCCAGCAGCGACCCTAGCGGCAGCACAGATACGCAGTATTTT.

The chain is built from TRBV7-6 and TRBJ2-6, with a possible D match to TRBD1 (5 bases). From germline, CDR1 is SGHVS and CDR2 FNYEAQ. The V end lost 2 bases, the J end lost 0 bases, and 14 bases lay between the germline ends. The CDR3 has 18 amino acids. The CDR3 DNA is TGTGCCAGCAGCTTATCGACAGCCCCCCTCTCTGGGGCCAACGTCCTGACTTTC. Its protein product is CASSLSTAPLSGANVLTF.

Here the CDR3 DNA reads TGTGCCAGCACCCCCACCCTCCTGAGAGCGGGAGGAAGGACCGGGGAGCTGTTTTTT. It specifies CASTPTLLRAGGRTGELFF. The genes are TRBV28 and TRBJ2-2, with 9 bases fitting TRBD2. The germline gives CDR1 MDHEN, CDR2 SYDVKM. The CDR3 loop spans 19 amino acids. V dropped 7 bases and J dropped 5; count of bases not matched to a gene: 20.

This clone was detected only a few times. The rearrangement joins TRBV5-1 to TRBJ2-7; 8 nucleotides agree with TRBD2. Germline lookup yields CDR1 SGHRS and CDR2 YFSETQ. V gave up 2 bases and J gave up 1 base; unmatched junction bases: 2. The CDR3 length is 14 residues. In DNA, the CDR3 is TGCGCCAGCAGCTTCACTAGCGGTTCCTACGAGCAGTACTTC. Translated, it gives CASSFTSGSYEQYF.

CDR3 residues: CASSQTRGHGYTF. CDR3 bases: TGCGCCAGCAGCCAGACCAGGGGACATGGCTACACCTTC. J is TRBJ1-2 and V is TRBV4-3; perhaps TRBD1 as D (6 bases). This CDR3 is 13 amino acids long. CDR1 is LGHNA and CDR2 is YSLEER in the germline V gene. V lost 3 bases and J lost 6, with 11 bases in between.

The J gene is TRBJ1-2, the V gene TRBV30; TRBD1 matches 11 bases. The CDR3 loop spans 15 amino acids. CDR1 is GTSNPN, CDR2 SVGIG, per germline (reference sequence). V was clipped by 3 bases and J by 8 bases; unmatched bases: 11. This CDR3 is CAWSRTGGARLGYTF. The CDR3 coding sequence is TGTGCCTGGAGCAGGACAGGGGGCGCTCGCCTCGGCTACACCTTC. The full variable domain, in which reference TRBV30 and TRBJ1-2 provide the parts outside the CDR3, is SQTIHQWPATLVQPVGSPLSLECTVEGTSNPNLYWYRQAAGRGLQLLFYSVGIGQISSEVPQNLSASRPQDRQFILSSKKLLLSDSGFYLCAWSRTGGARLGYTFGSGTRLTVV.

The V gene is TRBV28, the J gene TRBJ2-7; tentatively, D is TRBD2 (6 bases). Germline V gene data show CDR1 as MDHEN and CDR2 as SYDVKM. Trimming took 7 bases from V and 3 from J, leaving 13 bases between them. CDR3 length: 13 residues. CDR3 bases: TGTGCCAGCACATCGTCGGGGGTCTACGAGCAGTACTTC. Its translation: CASTSSGVYEQYF.

This rearrangement joins TRBV28 to TRBJ2-2; weak D call: TRBD1 (5 bases). Trimming took 6 bases from V and 4 from J, leaving 18 bases between them. CDR1 is MDHEN and CDR2 is SYDVKM in the germline V gene. CDR3 length equals 16 residues. CDR3: CASRAKVRAFTGELFF. The CDR3 DNA sequence: TGTGCCAGCAGAGCCAAGGTCAGGGCTTTCACCGGGGAGCTGTTTTTT.

This clone was recorded at least ten times. The J gene is TRBJ2-5, the V gene TRBV4-1; TRBD2 agrees at 10 bases. CDR3 size: 15 residues. J gave up 4 bases and V 6 bases, and 8 bases lay outside the gene matches. Per germline, CDR1 MGHRA and CDR2 YSYEKL. The CDR3 reads CASSRLAGEGETQYF. CDR3 sequence (DNA): TGCGCCAGCAGTCGTCTAGCGGGAGAAGGAGAGACCCAGTACTTC.

The V gene is TRBV30, the J gene TRBJ2-3; 7 positions match TRBD2. This CDR3 has 15 amino acids. From germline, CDR1 is GTSNPN and CDR2 SVGIG (reference sequence). With 3 bases clipped from V and 0 bases from J, the junction kept 6 bases outside the gene matches. The CDR3 reads CAWSQAAGSTDTQYF. CDR3 sequence (DNA): TGTGCCTGGAGCCAAGCAGCGGGAAGCACAGATACGCAGTATTTT. Based on the CDR3 plus reference TRBV30 and TRBJ2-3, the full variable domain is SQTIHQWPATLVQPVGSPLSLECTVEGTSNPNLYWYRQAAGRGLQLLFYSVGIGQISSEVPQNLSASRPQDRQFILSSKKLLLSDSGFYLCAWSQAAGSTDTQYFGPGTRLTVL.

In its sample, this clone was seen many times. The chain carries TRBV18 and TRBJ2-3, with D possibly matching TRBD2 (5 bases). The V end lost 3 bases, the J end lost 3 bases, and 19 bases lay between the germline ends. The CDR3 is 17 residues long. CDR1 and CDR2 (germline): KGHSH, LQKENI. CDR3 bases: TGTGCCAGCTCACCTCCCAATCGGTCGGGCGGGACAGATACGCAGTATTTT. Encoded protein: CASSPPNRSGGTDTQYF.

This clone has a handful of counts. V is TRBV18 and J is TRBJ1-2; 7 bases map to TRBD1. V shed 6 bases, J shed 4 bases, and the junction held 11 bases outside the gene matches. CDR1 is KGHSH, CDR2 LQKENI, per germline. CDR3 length: 15 residues. CDR3: CASSLSTGLGYGYTF. The CDR3 coding sequence is TGTGCCAGCTCCCTCTCGACAGGGCTCGGCTATGGCTACACCTTC.

The chain uses TRBV20-1 and TRBJ1-2; 8 bases align to TRBD1. V gave up 3 bases and J gave up 8 bases; unmatched junction bases: 5. Germline CDR1 and CDR2: DFQATT and SNEGSKA (reference sequence). This CDR3 is 12 amino acids long. The CDR3 spells CSASAGGGGYTF. The CDR3 coding sequence is TGCAGTGCTAGTGCAGGGGGCGGCGGCTACACCTTC.

The V gene is TRBV27, the J gene TRBJ2-2; 7 bases match TRBD2. The J segment lost 4 bases and the V segment lost 1 base, leaving 9 bases of the junction unmatched. This CDR3 comprises 17 residues. In germline, CDR1 is MNHEY, CDR2 SMNVEV (reference sequence). The CDR3 sequence: CASSLFGGSPLTGELFF. The CDR3 nucleotides are TGTGCCAGCAGTTTATTCGGCGGGAGTCCCCTCACCGGGGAGCTGTTTTTT.

The rearrangement uses TRBV18 and TRBJ1-5, with D possibly matching TRBD1 (6 bases). Trimming removed 3 bases at V and 7 bases at J, with 13 bases between. The CDR3 length is 14 residues. Germline assignment: CDR1 KGHSH and CDR2 LQKENI. The CDR3 region is CASSPGTKGQPQHF. The CDR3 DNA sequence: TGTGCCAGCTCACCTGGGACAAAAGGACAGCCCCAGCATTTT.